This TCR beta chain was observed in a study of T cells in women clearing cervical HPV infection (dated by TCRdb to 2016 to 2019). Turning to the overall study: Cases were under 30 women with histologically confirmed HPV16-related CIN3 or worse, including 2 invasive cancers. In the parent cohort, some 10,000 women aged 18 or older were enrolled in Guanacaste, Costa Rica, during about 1992 to 1994 and then followed for seven years. Cases had a median age of around 32 years compared with more than 37 for controls, and baseline characteristics showed no significant differences between the groups. Cases were matched to controls by age within five years and by the year the sample was collected. Nested within Costa Rica's Guanacaste HPV Natural History Study, an exploratory proof-of-principle case-control study compared TCR repertoires across cervical HPV16 outcomes. Five blinded duplicates per group were added as quality controls, giving 60 or so samples: 50 participants and approximately ten replicates. The roughly 23 controls were women who cleared a single incident HPV16 infection within 12 months without developing precancer or cancer. Among cases, blood sampling occurred a median of about 150 days after lesion detection, with an interquartile range of about 80 to 200 days. Blood from cases was collected at the visit where the lesion was first found, while blood from controls was collected once the infection could no longer be detected. Since HLA typing was available for only a few women, HLA type could not be ruled out as a confounder.

Every participant had a single incident cervical HPV16 infection, and prevalent HPV16 infections were excluded. Cervical HPV DNA was detected by MY09/MY11 PCR and genotyped by dot-blot hybridization. Fifteen mL of heparinized blood were centrifuged, and the buffy coat was split into aliquots, frozen at -30 degrees C, and then kept at -80 degrees C. Genomic DNA was extracted from buffy coat specimens using QIAGEN kits. As encoded in the germline V gene, CDR1 is KGHSH while CDR2 is LQKENI. The CDR3 measures 13 amino acids from cysteine to phenylalanine. Shown are 30 bases from within the CDR3, in frame from base 1. In the case of this clone: Its antigen remains undetermined. The CDR3 extends 3 residues past the end of the read, so its final part is completed from the germline J gene.

The immunoSEQ assay used multiplex PCR to amplify TCR beta CDR3 regions from an average of about 1,200 ng of genomic DNA per sample. Primer bias was corrected in the assay by using a complete synthetic TCR repertoire to establish an amplification baseline. The amplicons were sequenced using the Illumina platform. Under the source paper's analysis protocol: Error correction of the sequences involved clustering with frequency ratios plus a modified nearest-neighbor algorithm, after which the sequences were analyzed in the immunoSEQ Analyzer using IMGT gene definitions. At each rarefaction depth, TCR richness and evenness were averaged across 20 rarefaction repeats, and samples with fewer sequences than that depth were excluded. V, D and J gene relative abundances were compared between groups with Wilcoxon rank sum tests, applying FDR correction. An intraclass correlation of around 96% for TCR richness and an average of about 73% across 66 gene segments were obtained from the blinded duplicates. The immuneACCESS repertoire file appears here via TCRdb, limited to in-frame rearrangements. These files lack a portion of the clones; in checked studies, under half of the deficit traces to unresolved V genes, and the cause of the others is not known. Clone size and the V and J calls come from that table; the DNA yielded D and trimming. The table of this sample itemizes 20,000 to 25,000 clones. Jointly, the top ten make up roughly a quarter of the sample.

What the study reported, not specific to this receptor: Lower TRBV6-7 relative abundance was observed in cases than in controls (around 0.1% versus 0.15%; Bonferroni P = 0.0008). Because the number of T cells in each sample was unknown, differences in richness could reflect differing T-cell content rather than repertoire biology. Because of the cross-sectional design, the study could not determine whether the associations came before infection or resulted from infection, and neither effector/memory subsets nor HPV-specific T cells were isolated. Random forest classifiers that combined richness and V gene abundances separated cases from controls with an estimated AUC of 0.83. CIN3+ cases had significantly higher TCR repertoire richness than controls across sequencing depths, but evenness did not differ between the groups.

Sequenced input: blood buffy coat. This sequence was found in a woman between 18 and 69 years old with a cervical HPV16 infection that either progressed to CIN3+ or cleared (not recorded which). The chain is encoded by TRBV18 joined to TRBJ1-1; no confident D gene assignment can be made. The CDR3 reads as follows: CASSDLSSYEAFF. CDR3 DNA (partial): TGTGCCAGCTCAGACTTATCCTCCTACGAG.